This T cell receptor beta chain was sequenced during a study of response to subunit inactivated influenza vaccine. The study, taken as a whole, reports: Authors suggested each seasonal influenza vaccination recruits few new T cells.

One entry per CDR3 protein, called by TCRdb with MiXCR from the RT-PCR reads. The sample has 500,000 to 600,000 distinct CDR3 sequences, 10% to 15% seen once. CDR3 length equals 16 residues. The V end lost 0 bases, the J end lost 2 bases, and 14 bases lay between the germline ends. Germline CDR1 MNHEY, CDR2 SVGEGT. This clonotype was seen many times. The antigen is unknown. The chain links TRBV6-2 or TRBV6-3 to TRBJ2-7, with a possible D match to TRBD2 (5 bases). The sequence came from a man aged 50-59 years who received an inactivated influenza vaccine. The material sequenced was PBMCs from blood, taken 35 to 45 days after vaccination. The CDR3 region has the DNA TGTGCCAGCAGTTACTCGAGTACCGGACTTACCTACGAGCAGTACTTC. This gives the protein CASSYSSTGLTYEQYF.